One sample yielded the 18 T cell receptor beta chains listed below, sequenced in a study of molecular identifiers for immune sequencing clone quantification. TCRdb recomputed calls from the PCR reads with MiXCR, one row per CDR3 protein. Among about 510,000 distinct CDR3 sequences listed, over 20% were seen once. What was sequenced was naive CD8+ T cells from blood, with Jurkat cell RNA spiked in. This sample's subset: FACS-sorted CD8+CD4-CCR7+CD45RA+ naive T cells. The receptors shown here come from a human donor in good health. Some libraries in this study had Jurkat cell RNA spiked in.

This clonotype was detected once. Given a much more abundant clone one base away, this may be a read error. The V call is TRBV7-2, the J call TRBJ2-7; 8 bases are a match to TRBD2. This CDR3 has 14 residues. The V gene's germline CDR1 is SGHTA and CDR2 FQGNSA. CDR3 nucleotides: TGTGCCAACAGCTTCGGGACTAGGGGCTACGAGCAGTACTTC. This sequence encodes CANSFGTRGYEQYF.

V is TRBV6-5 and J is TRBJ2-2, with D perhaps TRBD1 or TRBD2 (5 bases each). The CDR3 contains 14 residues. V dropped 6 bases and J dropped 6 bases, with 14 bases sitting between them. CDR1 and CDR2 (germline): MNHEY, SVGAGI. The CDR3 loop is CASSGDSRAGELFF. As DNA, the CDR3 is TGTGCCAGCAGCGGGGATTCCAGGGCCGGGGAGCTGTTTTTT.

The chain joins TRBV18 to TRBJ2-7; D ambiguous. Trimming removed 4 bases at V and 2 bases at J, with 15 bases between. CDR3 length: 15 amino acids. In germline, CDR1 is KGHSH, CDR2 LQKENI. CDR3 in amino acids: CASSQRDKGTYEQYF. CDR3 coding DNA: TGTGCCAGCTCACAACGCGACAAGGGAACCTACGAGCAGTACTTC.

There are many counts of this clonotype. The chain uses TRBV7-9 and TRBJ2-5, with no clear D. Germline V CDR1 and CDR2: SEHNR, FQNEAQ (reference sequence). V lost 2 bases to trimming and J lost 1 base, with 5 bases between them. CDR3 length: 13 residues. The CDR3: CASSLRIQETQYF. In nucleotides, the CDR3 is TGTGCCAGCAGCTTACGGATCCAAGAGACCCAGTACTTC. Using reference TRBV7-9 and TRBJ2-5 for the parts outside the CDR3, the full variable domain is DTGVSQNPRHKITKRGQNVTFRCDPISEHNRLYWYRQTLGQGPEFLTYFQNEAQLEKSRLLSDRFSAERPKGSFSTLEIQRTEQGDSAMYLCASSLRIQETQYFGPGTRLLVL.

The chain links TRBV19 to TRBJ2-7; possibly TRBD1 for D (5 bases). The CDR3 covers 14 residues. The germline CDR1 and CDR2 sequences are LNHDA and SQIVND (reference sequence). V shed 4 bases and J shed 0 bases, with 10 bases lying between them. CDR3 amino acids: CASSTDSNSYEQYF. In nucleotides, the CDR3 is TGTGCCAGTAGTACCGACAGCAACTCCTACGAGCAGTACTTC.

At least ten counts were recorded for this clonotype. This chain links TRBV12-3 or TRBV12-4 with TRBJ2-3; D not resolved. CDR3 size: 11 residues. V lost 4 bases and J lost 6, with 5 bases in between. In DNA, the CDR3 is TGTGCCAGCAGTTACGAGGATACGCAGTATTTT. This sequence encodes CASSYEDTQYF.

This clonotype has at least ten counts. The V gene is TRBV24-1, the J gene TRBJ2-5, with D unclear. Germline CDR1 reads KGHDR; CDR2 reads SFDVKD. The CDR3 covers 13 residues. V lost 4 bases, J lost 3 bases, and 8 bases lay in between. CDR3 sequence: CATSERAKETQYF. Written as DNA, the CDR3 is TGTGCCACCAGTGAAAGGGCTAAAGAGACCCAGTACTTC.

This chain connects TRBV29-1 to TRBJ2-7; D is possibly TRBD1 (6 bases). This CDR3 comprises 12 residues. Looked up from germline, CDR1 is SQVTM and CDR2 is ANQGSEA. Trimming pared 6 bases from V and 2 bases from J, leaving 11 bases between. As DNA, the CDR3 is TGCAGCGTAGTGACAGGACCCTACGAGCAGTACTTC. This encodes CSVVTGPYEQYF.

Only a few counts were recorded for this clonotype. V usage is TRBV19 and J usage is TRBJ2-2, with TRBD2 as a possible D gene (6 bases). V lost 1 base to trimming and J lost 6 bases, with 9 bases between them. Germline V CDR1 and CDR2: LNHDA, SQIVND (reference sequence). The CDR3 spans 14 residues. The CDR3 protein is CASSIAGVAGELFF. In DNA, the CDR3 is TGTGCCAGTAGTATAGCGGGAGTAGCCGGGGAGCTGTTTTTT.

The J gene is TRBJ1-1, the V gene TRBV10-2; 8 bases are a match to TRBD1. Looked up from germline, CDR1 is WSHSY and CDR2 is SAAADI. This CDR3 comprises 15 residues. Trimming cost V 8 bases and J 1 base; bases outside gene matches: 9. As DNA, the CDR3 is TGCGCCAGCGGAGGACGGACAGGGCGGAACACTGAAGCTTTCTTT. Translated, it gives CASGGRTGRNTEAFF.

In regard to this clonotype: A much larger clone differs from this one at a single base, so this may be a read error. V gene TRBV7-9 combines with J gene TRBJ2-5, with TRBD1 as a possible D gene (6 bases). Germline CDR1 reads SEHNR; CDR2 reads FQNEAQ (reference sequence). V was pared by 0 bases and J by 3 bases, with 8 bases between. The CDR3 spans 14 residues. In DNA, the CDR3 is TGTGCCAGCAGCTTAGCGGCAGGGGAAGAGACCCAGTACTTC. Translating gives CASSLAAGEETQYF.

This clonotype occurred a few times. The chain has TRBV6-6 and TRBJ1-2; 7 bases fit TRBD1. The CDR3 totals 15 residues. In germline, CDR1 is MNHNY, CDR2 SVGAGI (reference sequence). V lost 5 bases, J lost 4 bases, and 10 bases stayed unmatched. CDR3 bases: TGTGCCAGCAGTGAAAGGGACAGCTGGGGCTATGGCTACACCTTC. Its translation is CASSERDSWGYGYTF.

CDR3 nucleotides: TGTGCCAGCAGCCCTCCGGGACTAGCGGGCACAGATACGCAGTATTTT. Translated, it gives CASSPPGLAGTDTQYF. The chain has TRBV12-3 or TRBV12-4 and TRBJ2-3; 11 positions agree with TRBD2. With V trimmed by 6 bases and J by 1 base, 6 bases remained unmatched. The CDR3 sequence is 16 residues long.

This clonotype showed up many times. The CDR3 loop is CASSPVGSGNTEAFF. CDR3 nucleotides: TGTGCCAGCAGCCCCGTTGGCTCAGGGAACACTGAAGCTTTCTTT. The genes are TRBV5-4 and TRBJ1-1; no clear D gene. This CDR3 has 15 residues. In germline, CDR1 is SGHNT, CDR2 YYREEE (reference sequence). Trimming pared 4 bases from V and 1 base from J, leaving 14 bases between.

In its sample, this clonotype was seen many times. The chain links TRBV13 to TRBJ1-4, with no clear D. Trimming pared 5 bases from V and 3 bases from J, leaving 16 bases between. The V gene's germline CDR1 is PRHDT and CDR2 FYEKMQ (reference sequence). CDR3 length: 16 amino acids. CDR3 DNA sequence: TGTGCCAGCAGCAACCGGCTTTCTGCGTCTAATGAAAAACTGTTTTTT. Translation: CASSNRLSASNEKLFF. Based on the CDR3 plus reference TRBV13 and TRBJ1-4, the full variable domain is AAGVIQSPRHLIKEKRETATLKCYPIPRHDTVYWYQQGPGQDPQFLISFYEKMQSDKGSIPDRFSAQQFSDYHSELNMSSLELGDSALYFCASSNRLSASNEKLFFGSGTQLSVL.

The rearrangement uses TRBV10-2 and TRBJ2-5; no clear D. Trimming removed 3 bases at V and 3 bases at J, with 8 bases between. Looked up from germline, CDR1 is WSHSY and CDR2 is SAAADI. The CDR3 runs to 13 residues. CDR3 in amino acids: CASSDYREETQYF. CDR3 in DNA: TGCGCCAGCAGTGATTACAGAGAAGAGACCCAGTACTTC.

In its sample, this clonotype was seen a few times. A much larger clonotype is one base distant, so this may be a read error. This rearrangement joins TRBV27 to TRBJ2-7, with 8 bases matching TRBD1. The CDR3 totals 13 residues. Trimming at V came to 6 bases and at J to 2 bases, leaving 3 bases not matched to a gene. Looked up from germline, CDR1 is MNHEY and CDR2 is SMNVEV (reference sequence). As DNA, the CDR3 is TGTGCCAGCAGGATGGGACAGGCCTACGAGCAGTACTTC. Its translation is CASRMGQAYEQYF.

This clonotype was recorded a few times. The rearrangement links TRBV19 to TRBJ2-1; TRBD1 is a possible D gene (6 bases). CDR3 length equals 15 residues. V lost 3 bases and J lost 5, with 14 bases in between. Germline V gives CDR1 LNHDA, CDR2 SQIVND (reference sequence). CDR3 sequence: CASSIGTRTDNEQFF. CDR3 coding DNA: TGTGCCAGTAGTATTGGGACAAGAACCGACAATGAGCAGTTCTTC.